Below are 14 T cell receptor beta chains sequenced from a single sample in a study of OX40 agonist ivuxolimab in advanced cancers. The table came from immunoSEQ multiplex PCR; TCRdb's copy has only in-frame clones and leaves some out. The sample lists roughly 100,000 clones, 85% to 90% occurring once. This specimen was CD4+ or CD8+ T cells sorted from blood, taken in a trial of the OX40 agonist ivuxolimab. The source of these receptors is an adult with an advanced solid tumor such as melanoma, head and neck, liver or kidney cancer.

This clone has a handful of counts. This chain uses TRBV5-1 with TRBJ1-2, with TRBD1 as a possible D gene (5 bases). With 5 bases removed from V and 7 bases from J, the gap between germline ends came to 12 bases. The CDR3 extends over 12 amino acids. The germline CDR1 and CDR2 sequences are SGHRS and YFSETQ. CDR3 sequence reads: CASSEGIRGYTF. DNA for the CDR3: TGCGCCAGCAGTGAGGGGATTCGTGGCTACACCTTC.

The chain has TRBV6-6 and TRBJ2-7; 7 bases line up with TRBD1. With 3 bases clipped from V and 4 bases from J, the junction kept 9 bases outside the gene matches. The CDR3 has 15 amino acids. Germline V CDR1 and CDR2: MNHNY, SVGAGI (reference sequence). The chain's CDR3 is CASSYNRDSKYEQYF. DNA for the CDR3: TGTGCCAGCAGTTATAACCGGGACAGCAAATACGAGCAGTACTTC.

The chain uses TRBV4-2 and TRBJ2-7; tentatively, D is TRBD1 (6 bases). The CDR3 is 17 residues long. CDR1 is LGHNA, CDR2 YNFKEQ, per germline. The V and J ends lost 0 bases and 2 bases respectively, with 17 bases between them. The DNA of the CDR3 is TGTGCCAGCAGCCAAGATATCAGACAGGACCTCCCCTACGAGCAGTACTTC. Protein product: CASSQDIRQDLPYEQYF.

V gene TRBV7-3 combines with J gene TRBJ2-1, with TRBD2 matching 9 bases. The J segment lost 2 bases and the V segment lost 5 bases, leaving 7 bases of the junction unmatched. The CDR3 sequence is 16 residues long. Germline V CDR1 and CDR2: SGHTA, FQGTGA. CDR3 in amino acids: CASSLSGSLTYNEQFF. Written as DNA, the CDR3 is TGTGCCAGCAGCCTTAGCGGGAGCTTGACCTACAATGAGCAGTTCTTC.

CDR3 sequence (DNA): TGTGCCAGCAGGGACTTGGGGGCGCAAGACTATGGCTACACCTTC. Protein product: CASRDLGAQDYGYTF. This chain uses TRBV2 with TRBJ1-2; tentatively, D is TRBD1 (6 bases). Germline V gene sequence: CDR1 SNHLY, CDR2 FYNNEI. Trimming left V 6 bases short and J 3 bases short, with 17 bases between. The CDR3 spans 15 residues.

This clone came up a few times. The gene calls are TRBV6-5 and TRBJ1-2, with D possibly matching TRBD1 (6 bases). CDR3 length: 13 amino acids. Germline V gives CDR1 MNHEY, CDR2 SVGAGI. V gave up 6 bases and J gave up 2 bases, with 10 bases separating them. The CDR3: CASSPGQNYGYTF. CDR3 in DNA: TGTGCCAGCAGCCCCGGACAGAACTATGGCTACACCTTC.

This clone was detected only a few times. The DNA for the CDR3 is TGTGCCAGCGGTATGGGACTAGCGGGAGTTTACGAGCAGTACTTC. Encoded protein: CASGMGLAGVYEQYF. The chain has TRBV7-3 and TRBJ2-7, with 14 bases matching TRBD2. Germline assignment: CDR1 SGHTA and CDR2 FQGTGA. The CDR3 is made up of 15 amino acids. The V segment lost 8 bases and the J segment 4 bases; nucleotides outside the gene matches: 7.

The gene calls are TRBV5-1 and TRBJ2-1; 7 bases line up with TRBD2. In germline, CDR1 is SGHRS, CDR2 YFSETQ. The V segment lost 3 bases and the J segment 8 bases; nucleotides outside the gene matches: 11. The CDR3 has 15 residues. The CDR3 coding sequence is TGCGCCAGCAGCTATATAGCGGGCCTCTCCGATGAGCAGTTCTTC. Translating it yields CASSYIAGLSDEQFF.

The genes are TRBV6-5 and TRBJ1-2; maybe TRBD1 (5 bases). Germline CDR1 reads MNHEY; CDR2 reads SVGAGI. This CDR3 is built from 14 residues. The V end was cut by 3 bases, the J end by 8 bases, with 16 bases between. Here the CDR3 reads CASSYGRAKSGYTF. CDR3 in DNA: TGTGCCAGCAGTTATGGCAGGGCCAAGAGCGGCTACACCTTC.

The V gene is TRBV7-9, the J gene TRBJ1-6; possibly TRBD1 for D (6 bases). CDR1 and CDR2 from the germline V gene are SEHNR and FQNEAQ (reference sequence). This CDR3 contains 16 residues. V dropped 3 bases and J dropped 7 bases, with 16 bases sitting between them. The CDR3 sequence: CASSFTDRAGNSPLHF. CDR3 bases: TGTGCCAGCAGCTTTACGGACAGAGCTGGGAATTCACCCCTCCACTTT.

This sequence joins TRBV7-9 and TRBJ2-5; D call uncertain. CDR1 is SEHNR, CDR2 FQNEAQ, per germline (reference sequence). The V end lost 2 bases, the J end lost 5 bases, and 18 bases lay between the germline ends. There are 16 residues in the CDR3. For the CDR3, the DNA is TGTGCCAGCAGCTTATCGCGGCAGCCCACCGGGGAGACCCAGTACTTC. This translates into CASSLSRQPTGETQYF.

In DNA, the CDR3 is TGTGCCAGCAGCCGGGGACTAGCGGTGTACGAGCAGTACTTC. This gives the protein CASSRGLAVYEQYF. V gene TRBV7-2 combines with J gene TRBJ2-7, with 11 bases matching TRBD2. Germline V gene sequence: CDR1 SGHTA, CDR2 FQGNSA. The CDR3 runs 14 residues. Trimming took 5 bases from V and 4 from J; bases not matched to a gene: 4.

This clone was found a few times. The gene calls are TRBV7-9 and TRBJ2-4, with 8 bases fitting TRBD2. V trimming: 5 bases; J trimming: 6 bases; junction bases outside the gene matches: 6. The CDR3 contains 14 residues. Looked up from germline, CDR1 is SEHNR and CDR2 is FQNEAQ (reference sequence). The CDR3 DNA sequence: TGTGCCAGCAGCGAAGTAGCGGGAACAAACATTCAGTACTTC. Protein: CASSEVAGTNIQYF.

The CDR3 DNA is TGTGCCAGTAGTTTTGGGGCTTACTACGAGCAGTACTTC. Translated, it gives CASSFGAYYEQYF. The rearrangement joins TRBV19 to TRBJ2-7, with D perhaps TRBD1 (5 bases). Germline loops: CDR1 LNHDA, CDR2 SQIVND (reference sequence). Trimming cost V 5 bases and J 3 bases, with 11 bases left between them. This CDR3 region has 13 residues.